This T cell receptor (beta chain) was captured in a study of blood T cell repertoires in COVID-19. Across the whole study: Sites across the United States, Italy and Spain contributed samples from acute and convalescent COVID-19. T cells, B-cell-depleted T cells, or PBMCs supplied cDNA or gDNA.

Authors' data handling: Quantification of nucleated cells was approximated via reference gene primer amplification. This table comes from immunoSEQ multiplex PCR, and its TCRdb copy is limited to in-frame clones, with some not included. V, J and clone size reflect that table, while D and trimming were determined from the DNA. The sample holds about 480,000 clones, around 90% seen once. J gave up 6 bases and V 5 bases, and 9 bases lay outside the gene matches. Germline CDR1 is GTSNPN and CDR2 is SVGIG (reference sequence). The CDR3 is made up of 14 amino acids. Membership in each cohort depended on participant-reported clinical history.

This chain joins TRBV30 and TRBJ1-5; 8 bases map to TRBD1. The TCR was taken from a woman in her late teens or twenties with acute COVID-19. The specimen was PBMCs or T cells enriched from blood (not recorded which). CDR3 in DNA: TGTGCCTGGGCGGGTCAGGGGGCAAGTCAGCCCCAGCATTTT. Amino acids: CAWAGQGASQPQHF. Filled out from reference TRBV30 and TRBJ1-5, the complete variable domain reads SQTIHQWPATLVQPVGSPLSLECTVEGTSNPNLYWYRQAAGRGLQLLFYSVGIGQISSEVPQNLSASRPQDRQFILSSKKLLLSDSGFYLCAWAGQGASQPQHFGDGTRLSIL.